The sequence of this T cell receptor (beta chain) was determined in a study of identical twins. This clonotype was observed many times. CDR1 and CDR2 from the germline V gene are SGHDT and YYEEEE. Trimming left V 4 bases short and J 4 bases short, with 12 bases between. The CDR3 extends over 14 amino acids. TCRdb passed the 5' RACE reads through MiXCR, listing each CDR3 protein once. The sample carries 220,000 or so distinct CDR3 sequences, 5.5% to 7% recorded once. The same data also went into a second study, on yellow fever vaccine responses in identical twins.

The receptor was derived from a woman aged 18-35 years in good health. The rearrangement uses TRBV5-6 and TRBJ1-5; possibly TRBD1 for D (5 bases). Sequencing input: memory (CD45RO+) T cells sorted from blood. This chain's CDR3 is CASSTGTANQPQHF. In DNA form, the CDR3 reads TGTGCCAGCAGCACCGGGACGGCAAATCAGCCCCAGCATTTT.